The present TCR beta chain was sequenced within a study of CD8+CD57+ T cells in acquired aplastic anemia. For CDR3 and TCR beta VDJ profiling, genomic DNA was the template used. MiXCR was run by TCRdb on the reads, yielding one entry per CDR3 protein. Of about 160,000 distinct CDR3 sequences listed, around 52% were seen once; the top ten hold roughly 30%. CD8+CD57+ cell expansion had been shown by flow cytometry in patients chosen for sequencing. V was clipped by 1 base and J by 6 bases, with 10 bases between them. Germline V gene sequence: CDR1 SGHNT, CDR2 YYREEE (reference sequence). The CDR3 runs to 13 residues.

The sample was sorted CD4+, CD8+, or CD8+CD57+ T cells (not recorded which) from PBMCs. V gene TRBV5-4 combines with J gene TRBJ2-5, with a tentative D call TRBD1 (6 bases). This TCR was sampled from a human donor with aplastic anemia. The CDR3, as DNA: TGTGCCAGCAGCTTGAGAACAGGGAAGACCCAGTACTTC. It is translated as CASSLRTGKTQYF.